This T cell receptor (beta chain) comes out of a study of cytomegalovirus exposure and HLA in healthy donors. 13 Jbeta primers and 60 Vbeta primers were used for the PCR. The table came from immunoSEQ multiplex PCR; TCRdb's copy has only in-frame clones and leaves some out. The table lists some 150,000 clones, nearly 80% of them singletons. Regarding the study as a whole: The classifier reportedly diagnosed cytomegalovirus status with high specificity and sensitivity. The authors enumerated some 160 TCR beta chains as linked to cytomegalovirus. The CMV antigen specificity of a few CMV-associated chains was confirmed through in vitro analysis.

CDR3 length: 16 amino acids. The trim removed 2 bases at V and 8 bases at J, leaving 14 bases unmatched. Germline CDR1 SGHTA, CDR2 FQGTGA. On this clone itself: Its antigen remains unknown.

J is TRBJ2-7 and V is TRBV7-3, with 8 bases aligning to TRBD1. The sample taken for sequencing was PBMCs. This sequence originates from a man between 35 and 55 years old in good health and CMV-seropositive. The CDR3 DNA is TGTGCCAGCAGCTTACCCGACAGGGGCCTGTTAGTACAGCAGTACTTC. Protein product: CASSLPDRGLLVQQYF.